The 3 T cell receptor beta chains listed next were all sequenced from one sample in a study of response to subunit inactivated influenza vaccine (dated by TCRdb to 2017 to 2018). Libraries were made using RT-PCR. Sequenced using an Illumina HiSeq 2500. The public reads were reanalyzed by TCRdb: fastp trimming at Q25, MiXCR alignment, in-frame beta chains only. Entries that share a CDR3 protein sequence are merged under the most common genes and DNA. This sample holds 650,000 to 800,000 distinct CDR3 sequences; roughly 14% were observed only once. The ten largest make up 5.5% to 7% of the sample. The sample here was PBMCs from blood, taken less than 15 days before vaccination. The receptors here all came from a man aged 45-65 years who received an inactivated influenza vaccine. Donor details come from another sample of the same person, matched by shared clones.

The chain combines TRBV20-1 with TRBJ1-2; D gene uncertain. Germline V lookup: CDR1 DFQATT, CDR2 SNEGSKA (reference sequence). The CDR3 covers 13 residues. V shed 3 bases and J shed 8 bases, with 16 bases lying between them. The CDR3 sequence is CSASIAGPLGYTF. CDR3 coding DNA: TGCAGTGCTAGTATAGCCGGACCCCTCGGCTACACCTTC.

The chain links TRBV10-3 to TRBJ2-5; D tentatively fits TRBD1 or TRBD2 (6 bases each). The V gene lost 11 bases and the J gene lost 5 bases, with 12 bases spanning the gap. The CDR3 consists of 11 residues. Germline V gives CDR1 ENHRY, CDR2 SYGVKD. For the CDR3, the DNA is TGTGCCTCCCTAGGGGGGGAGACCCAGTACTTC. This encodes CASLGGETQYF.

The chain recombines TRBV12-3 or TRBV12-4 with TRBJ2-1, with 11 bases fitting TRBD2. There are 14 residues in the CDR3. Trimming at V came to 7 bases and at J to 7 bases, leaving 6 bases not matched to a gene. The CDR3 sequence is CASNLAGGWNEQFF. Written as DNA, the CDR3 is TGTGCCAGCAACCTAGCGGGGGGTTGGAATGAGCAGTTCTTC.